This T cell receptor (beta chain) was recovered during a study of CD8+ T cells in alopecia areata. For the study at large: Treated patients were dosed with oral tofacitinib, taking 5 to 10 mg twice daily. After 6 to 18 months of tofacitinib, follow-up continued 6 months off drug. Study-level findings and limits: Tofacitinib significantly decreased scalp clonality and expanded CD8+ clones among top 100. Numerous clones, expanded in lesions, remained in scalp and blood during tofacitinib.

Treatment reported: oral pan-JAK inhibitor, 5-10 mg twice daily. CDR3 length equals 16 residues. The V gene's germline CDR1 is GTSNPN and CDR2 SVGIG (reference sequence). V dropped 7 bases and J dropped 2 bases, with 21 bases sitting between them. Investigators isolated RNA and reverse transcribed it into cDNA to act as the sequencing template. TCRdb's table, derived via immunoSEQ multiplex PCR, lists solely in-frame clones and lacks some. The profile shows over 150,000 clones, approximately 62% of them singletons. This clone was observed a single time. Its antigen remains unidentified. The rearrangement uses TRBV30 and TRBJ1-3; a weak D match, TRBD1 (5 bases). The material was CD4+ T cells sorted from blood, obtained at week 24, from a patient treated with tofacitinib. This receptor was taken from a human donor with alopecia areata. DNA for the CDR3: TGTGCCTACCTAGGGGAGAGGAGAACTCCTGGAAACACCATATATTTT. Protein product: CAYLGERRTPGNTIYF.